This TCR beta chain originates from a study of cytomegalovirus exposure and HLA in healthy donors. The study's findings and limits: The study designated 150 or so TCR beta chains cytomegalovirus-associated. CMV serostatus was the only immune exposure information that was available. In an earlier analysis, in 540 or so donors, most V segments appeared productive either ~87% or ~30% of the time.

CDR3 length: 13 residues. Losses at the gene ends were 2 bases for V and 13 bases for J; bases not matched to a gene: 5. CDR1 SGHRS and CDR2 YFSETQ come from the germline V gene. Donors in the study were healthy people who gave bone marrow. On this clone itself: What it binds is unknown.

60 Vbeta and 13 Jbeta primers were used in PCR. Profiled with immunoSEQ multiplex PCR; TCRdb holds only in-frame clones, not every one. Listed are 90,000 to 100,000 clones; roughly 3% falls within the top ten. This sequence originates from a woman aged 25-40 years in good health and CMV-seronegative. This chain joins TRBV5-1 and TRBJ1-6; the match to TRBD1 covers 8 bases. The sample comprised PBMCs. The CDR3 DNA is TGCGCCAGCAGCTTAGAGACAGGGGCCCCCCTCCACTTT. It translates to CASSLETGAPLHF.